This T cell receptor beta chain was recorded in a study of type 1 regulatory T cells (dated by TCRdb to 2020 to 2023). As for the study more broadly: An in vitro protocol by which a Tr1-enriched, alloantigen-specific CD4 T cell product named T-allo10 was generated was characterized in the study. T-allo10 was being evaluated clinically in patients with hematological malignancies who were receiving allogeneic hematopoietic stem cell transplantation.

TCRdb names Illumina MiSeq as the instrument used. Clones were called with MiXCR by TCRdb after fastp trimmed the public reads at Q25, and only in-frame beta chains were retained. Merged by CDR3 protein, the rows form single entries marked with the most common genes and DNA. The sample data list roughly 71,000 distinct CDR3 sequences, and nearly 65% of these were observed just once. The top ten hold 7.6% of the sample. This clonotype occurred a few times. The antigen it recognizes is unknown. No base quality information exists; no much larger clone differs at one position. Donor-derived T-allo10 cells were described as specific for host alloantigens, anergic, and capable of alloantigen-specific suppression. CDR1 and CDR2, looked up from the germline V gene, are SGHTA and FQGNSA. V was cut back by 11 bases and J by 6 bases, leaving a gap of 14 bases between them. The CDR3 spans 12 residues, from the cysteine through the phenylalanine. Only CDR3 DNA is held: 36 bases, read in frame from base 1.

The chain employs TRBV7-2 and TRBJ2-1; the D region possibly corresponds to TRBD2 (6 bases align). The receptor comes from a human donor in good health. What was sequenced was cultured T cells, either the whole culture or a sorted T cell fraction (not recorded which). In the paper's terms, the cell subset or site label means: Tr1-enriched cell product generated in vitro against host alloantigens. CDR3 region: CASRLGGNEQFF. The DNA is TGTGCCTCCAGGCTCGGGGGCAATGAGCAGTTCTTC.